Presented here are 17 T cell receptor beta chains from one specimen sequenced in a study of T cell clones after liver transplantation. Clones were read by immunoSEQ multiplex PCR, and TCRdb kept only the in-frame ones, dropping some. Altogether 70,000 to 85,000 clones are present, 80% being singletons, with the ten largest covering about 0.6%. Sequenced here: CD4+ T cells from blood, sampled before liver transplant. The receptors stem from a human donor who received a liver transplant.

The rearrangement links TRBV6-6 to TRBJ1-1; D not certain. Trimming pared 5 bases from V and 2 bases from J, leaving 12 bases between. CDR1 is MNHNY, CDR2 SVGAGI, per germline (reference sequence). The CDR3 runs 14 residues. The chain's CDR3 is CASSLWTLNTEAFF. The CDR3 coding sequence is TGTGCCAGCAGTCTCTGGACCTTAAACACTGAAGCTTTCTTT.

The J gene is TRBJ2-1, the V gene TRBV27; a possible D gene is TRBD2 (5 bases). The V and J ends lost 4 bases and 7 bases respectively, with 14 bases between them. From germline, CDR1 is MNHEY and CDR2 SMNVEV (reference sequence). The CDR3 sequence is 14 residues long. This CDR3 reads CASSWAGPRNEQFF. CDR3 coding DNA: TGTGCCAGCAGTTGGGCGGGCCCCCGGAATGAGCAGTTCTTC.

The chain couples TRBV5-1 to TRBJ2-3; D ambiguous. Germline assignment: CDR1 SGHRS and CDR2 YFSETQ. This CDR3 has 16 amino acids. V gave up 4 bases and J gave up 0 bases, with 15 bases separating them. Here the CDR3 reads CASSPTLTASTDTQYF. Here the CDR3 DNA reads TGCGCCAGCAGCCCTACGTTAACCGCTAGCACAGATACGCAGTATTTT.

This rearrangement joins TRBV18 to TRBJ1-1; D gene ambiguous. CDR1 and CDR2 (germline): KGHSH, LQKENI. The CDR3 is made up of 13 amino acids. V lost 2 bases, J lost 1 base, and 5 bases lay in between. The CDR3 reads CASSPLGNTEAFF. The CDR3 nucleotides are TGTGCCAGCTCACCATTAGGGAACACTGAAGCTTTCTTT.

The rearrangement joins TRBV7-2 to TRBJ2-2; TRBD1 might be the D (5 bases). Germline V CDR1 and CDR2: SGHTA, FQGNSA. V was clipped by 5 bases and J by 3 bases, with 16 bases between them. This CDR3 contains 16 residues. The CDR3 bases are TGTGCCAGCAGCCCAATCAGGGTACGGGACACCGGGGAGCTGTTTTTT. Translated, it gives CASSPIRVRDTGELFF.

The chain employs TRBV7-3 and TRBJ1-1; tentative D call: TRBD1 (6 bases). The germline V gene has CDR1 SGHTA and CDR2 FQGTGA. The V end was cut by 2 bases, the J end by 1 base, with 11 bases between. The CDR3 contains 15 residues. CDR3 sequence: CASSLSLGANTEAFF. The CDR3 DNA reads as TGTGCCAGCAGCTTATCACTGGGGGCGAACACTGAAGCTTTCTTT. The full variable domain, with the rest looked up from reference TRBV7-3 and TRBJ1-1, is GAGVSQTPSNKVTEKGKYVELRCDPISGHTALYWYRQSLGQGPEFLIYFQGTGAADDSGLPNDRFFAVRPEGSVSTLKIQRTERGDSAVYLCASSLSLGANTEAFFGQGTRLTVV.

This chain uses TRBV28 with TRBJ2-3; 9 bases fit TRBD1. This CDR3 contains 18 residues. J was trimmed by 2 bases and V by 4 bases; bases with no gene match: 13. The germline gives CDR1 MDHEN, CDR2 SYDVKM. CDR3 sequence reads: CASSSTGTGTHSTDTQYF. Here the CDR3 DNA reads TGTGCCAGCAGTTCTACCGGGACAGGGACCCATTCCACAGATACGCAGTATTTT.

The CDR3 spells CAISEDWSTDTQYF. DNA of the CDR3: TGTGCCATCAGTGAGGACTGGAGCACAGATACGCAGTATTTT. The chain combines TRBV10-3 with TRBJ2-3; D is unclear. V dropped 2 bases and J dropped 0 bases, with 6 bases sitting between them. Germline CDR1 ENHRY, CDR2 SYGVKD. The CDR3 runs to 14 residues.

This chain joins TRBV28 and TRBJ1-2, with D tentatively TRBD1 (5 bases). The CDR3 runs 12 residues. Trimming pared 1 base from V and 7 bases from J, leaving 7 bases between. Germline V lookup: CDR1 MDHEN, CDR2 SYDVKM. CDR3 in DNA: TGTGCCAGCAGTTTATCGGGGGGTGGCTACACCTTC. This gives the protein CASSLSGGGYTF.

The rearrangement uses TRBV28 and TRBJ2-7; a possible D gene is TRBD2 (5 bases). Germline lookup yields CDR1 MDHEN and CDR2 SYDVKM. CDR3 size: 14 residues. V was cut by 7 bases and J by 6 bases, with 19 bases left in between. CDR3 in DNA: TGTGCCAGCACACTGCCCGGAGGCTCCGGCGAGCAGTACTTC. Protein sequence: CASTLPGGSGEQYF.

In DNA, the CDR3 is TGTGCCAGCAGCTACGGCCGGGAGCCCGGATGGGGCTACACCTTC. This gives the protein CASSYGREPGWGYTF. The chain employs TRBV7-2 and TRBJ1-2; D not resolved. CDR1 SGHTA and CDR2 FQGNSA come from the germline V gene. V was trimmed by 4 bases and J by 8 bases, leaving 20 bases between them. The CDR3 totals 15 residues. Together with reference TRBV7-2 and TRBJ1-2, the CDR3 gives the full variable domain: GAGVSQSPSNKVTEKGKDVELRCDPISGHTALYWYRQSLGQGLEFLIYFQGNSAPDKSGLPSDRFSAERTGGSVSTLTIQRTQQEDSAVYLCASSYGREPGWGYTFGSGTRLTVV.

The chain has TRBV5-1 and TRBJ1-1, with 9 bases lining up with TRBD1. The CDR3 has 15 residues. Germline values: CDR1 SGHRS, CDR2 YFSETQ. The junction had 9 bases not matched to a gene; V was cut back by 4 bases and J by 5 bases. The CDR3 here is CASSPTGGYQTEAFF. The DNA of the CDR3 is TGCGCCAGCAGCCCGACAGGGGGGTATCAGACTGAAGCTTTCTTT. Full variable domain (remainder filled in from reference TRBV5-1 and TRBJ1-1): KAGVTQTPRYLIKTRGQQVTLSCSPISGHRSVSWYQQTPGQGLQFLFEYFSETQRNKGNFPGRFSGRQFSNSRSEMNVSTLELGDSALYLCASSPTGGYQTEAFFGQGTRLTVV.

V is TRBV2 and J is TRBJ1-4, with a tentative D call TRBD1 (6 bases). CDR1 is SNHLY and CDR2 is FYNNEI in the germline V gene. Trimming left V 6 bases short and J 8 bases short, with 19 bases between. The CDR3 has 15 residues. The CDR3 bases are TGTGCCAGCAGCGATCCGGTCAGGGGTCGGGAAAAACTGTTTTTT. It specifies CASSDPVRGREKLFF. The whole variable domain, filled in from reference TRBV2 and TRBJ1-4, reads EPEVTQTPSHQVTQMGQEVILRCVPISNHLYFYWYRQILGQKVEFLVSFYNNEISEKSEIFDDQFSVERPDGSNFTLKIRSTKLEDSAMYFCASSDPVRGREKLFFGSGTQLSVL.

The chain uses TRBV7-2 and TRBJ2-2; D gene uncertain. The CDR3 spans 15 residues. V lost 1 base to trimming and J lost 1 base, with 7 bases between them. From germline, CDR1 is SGHTA and CDR2 FQGNSA. The CDR3 DNA follows: TGTGCCAGCAGCTTAGAGGGCCTGAACACCGGGGAGCTGTTTTTT. Encoded protein: CASSLEGLNTGELFF.

This clone was detected only a few times. V gene TRBV29-1 combines with J gene TRBJ1-2, with 10 nucleotides matching TRBD1. From germline, CDR1 is SQVTM and CDR2 ANQGSEA. J lost 4 bases, V lost 5 bases, and 1 base had no gene match. The CDR3 loop spans 12 amino acids. CDR3 residues: CSVRQGAYGYTF. In DNA, the CDR3 is TGCAGCGTTAGACAGGGGGCCTATGGCTACACCTTC.

This clone was observed a single time. V usage is TRBV28 and J usage is TRBJ1-2; possibly TRBD1 for D (5 bases). Germline V CDR1 and CDR2: MDHEN, SYDVKM. The ends were cut back, 5 bases at V and 2 bases at J, with 15 bases in the middle. The CDR3 is 15 residues long. This CDR3 is CASSPGGGRNYGYTF. CDR3 nucleotides: TGTGCCAGCAGTCCCGGCGGGGGTAGGAACTATGGCTACACCTTC.

The V gene is TRBV7-8, the J gene TRBJ2-7, with D unclear. Germline-derived CDR1 and CDR2 are SGHVS and FQNEAQ. The CDR3 consists of 12 residues. V lost 5 bases to trimming and J lost 4 bases, with 9 bases between them. The CDR3 sequence: CASSPNRYEQYF. The CDR3 DNA reads TGTGCCAGCAGCCCGAACCGGTACGAGCAGTACTTC.